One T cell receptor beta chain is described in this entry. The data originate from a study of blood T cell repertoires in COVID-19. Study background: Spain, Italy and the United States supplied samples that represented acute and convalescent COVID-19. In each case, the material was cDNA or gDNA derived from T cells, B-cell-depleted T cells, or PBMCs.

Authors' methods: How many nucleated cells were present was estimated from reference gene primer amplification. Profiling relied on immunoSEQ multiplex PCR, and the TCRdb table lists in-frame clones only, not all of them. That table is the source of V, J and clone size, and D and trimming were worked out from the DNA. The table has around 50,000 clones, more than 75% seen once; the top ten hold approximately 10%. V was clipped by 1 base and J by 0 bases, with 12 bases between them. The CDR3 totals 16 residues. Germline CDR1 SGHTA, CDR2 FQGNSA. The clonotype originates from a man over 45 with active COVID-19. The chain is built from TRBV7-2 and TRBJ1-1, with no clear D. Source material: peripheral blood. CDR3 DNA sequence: TGTGCCAGCAGCTTAGTCGAGGGCCCGCTGAACACTGAAGCTTTCTTT. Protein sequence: CASSLVEGPLNTEAFF.